One sample yielded the 8 T cell receptor beta chains listed below, sequenced in a study of cytomegalovirus exposure and HLA in healthy donors. It was with 60 Vbeta and 13 Jbeta primers that the PCR ran. Measured with immunoSEQ multiplex PCR; TCRdb has only the in-frame clones, and not every one. The repertoire holds roughly 200,000 clones, around 80% seen once, with roughly 1.6% in the top ten. Sequenced sample: PBMCs. All receptors come from a woman under 30 in good health and CMV-seronegative.

This clone has only one observation. The chain combines TRBV9 with TRBJ2-6; D perhaps matches TRBD1 (5 bases). Germline CDR1 SGDLS, CDR2 YYNGEE. The CDR3 has 16 amino acids. V was cut by 4 bases and J by 0 bases, with 11 bases left in between. The CDR3 spells CASSPRQRSGANVLTF. CDR3 nucleotides: TGTGCCAGCAGCCCCCGACAGCGCTCTGGGGCCAACGTCCTGACTTTC.

The chain combines TRBV11-3 with TRBJ2-1; D may be TRBD2 (6 bases). The CDR3 is made up of 14 amino acids. Germline V gives CDR1 SGHNT, CDR2 YENEEA. The V end lost 2 bases, the J end lost 5 bases, and 10 bases lay between the germline ends. CDR3 loop: CASSLRGANNEQFF. CDR3 sequence (DNA): TGTGCCAGCAGCTTACGCGGGGCGAACAATGAGCAGTTCTTC.

This clone has a handful of counts. The chain carries TRBV6-5 and TRBJ2-2; perhaps TRBD2 as D (7 bases). The CDR3 runs 14 residues. Trimming removed 8 bases from V and 11 bases from J, with 21 bases in between. In germline, CDR1 is MNHEY, CDR2 SVGAGI. The CDR3 loop is CASGLGGDYLELFF. The CDR3 coding sequence is TGTGCCAGCGGCTTAGGGGGGGACTACTTAGAGCTGTTTTTT.

The gene calls are TRBV29-1 and TRBJ1-2; D remains ambiguous. V was pared by 3 bases and J by 5 bases, with 10 bases between. Germline assignment: CDR1 SQVTM and CDR2 ANQGSEA. The CDR3 sequence is 12 residues long. The chain's CDR3 is CSVESSRYGYTF. The CDR3 DNA sequence: TGCAGCGTTGAGTCTAGCCGATATGGCTACACCTTC. Complete variable domain (other parts from reference TRBV29-1 and TRBJ1-2): SAVISQKPSRDICQRGTSLTIQCQVDSQVTMMFWYRQQPGQSLTLIATANQGSEATYESGFVIDKFPISRPNLTFSTLTVSNMSPEDSSIYLCSVESSRYGYTFGSGTRLTVV.

The CDR3 DNA follows: TGCGCCAGTGGGACAGGGGGGACCGGGGAGCTGTTTTTT. This gives the protein CASGTGGTGELFF. V and J are TRBV5-1 and TRBJ2-2; 11 bases are shared with TRBD1. The germline V gene encodes CDR1 SGHRS and CDR2 YFSETQ. The CDR3 is 13 amino acids. The V segment lost 8 bases and the J segment 5 bases; nucleotides outside the gene matches: 2. The complete variable domain, with remaining parts taken from reference TRBV5-1 and TRBJ2-2, reads KAGVTQTPRYLIKTRGQQVTLSCSPISGHRSVSWYQQTPGQGLQFLFEYFSETQRNKGNFPGRFSGRQFSNSRSEMNVSTLELGDSALYLCASGTGGTGELFFGEGSRLTVL.

The V gene is TRBV28, the J gene TRBJ2-2, with 9 nucleotides matching TRBD2. Germline lookup yields CDR1 MDHEN and CDR2 SYDVKM. The CDR3 totals 16 residues. V gave up 4 bases and J gave up 2 bases; unmatched junction bases: 5. The CDR3 bases are TGTGCCAGCAGTTCCCCTAGCGGGAAAAACACCGGGGAGCTGTTTTTT. Its translation is CASSSPSGKNTGELFF.

The chain links TRBV7-9 to TRBJ2-3; D gene unclear. V shed 5 bases and J shed 0 bases, with 6 bases lying between them. Germline V gives CDR1 SEHNR, CDR2 FQNEAQ (reference sequence). The CDR3 consists of 13 residues. Here the CDR3 DNA reads TGTGCCAGCAGCCCCCCTAGCACAGATACGCAGTATTTT. Its translation: CASSPPSTDTQYF.

The sample holds a few counts of this clone. The rearrangement uses TRBV7-2 and TRBJ1-1, with TRBD1 matching 9 bases. J gave up 11 bases and V 1 base, and 11 bases lay outside the gene matches. Germline CDR1 SGHTA, CDR2 FQGNSA. This CDR3 has 15 residues. The CDR3, as DNA: TGTGCCAGCAGCTTAGGCGGGACAGGGATGAGGGCCGCTTTCTTT. Translated: CASSLGGTGMRAAFF.